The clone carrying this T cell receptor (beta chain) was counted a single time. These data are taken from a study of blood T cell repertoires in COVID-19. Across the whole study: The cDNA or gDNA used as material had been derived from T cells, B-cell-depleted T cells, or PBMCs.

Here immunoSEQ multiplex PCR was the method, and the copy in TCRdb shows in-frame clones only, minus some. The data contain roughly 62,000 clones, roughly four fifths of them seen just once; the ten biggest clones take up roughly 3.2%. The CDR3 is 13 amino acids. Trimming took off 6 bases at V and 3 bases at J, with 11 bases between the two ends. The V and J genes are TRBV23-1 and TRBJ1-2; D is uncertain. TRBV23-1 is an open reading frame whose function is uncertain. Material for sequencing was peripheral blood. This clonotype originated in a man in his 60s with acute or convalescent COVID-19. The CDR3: CASSLGRHYGYTF. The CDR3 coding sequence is TGCGCCAGCAGCCTGGGCAGGCACTATGGCTACACCTTC.